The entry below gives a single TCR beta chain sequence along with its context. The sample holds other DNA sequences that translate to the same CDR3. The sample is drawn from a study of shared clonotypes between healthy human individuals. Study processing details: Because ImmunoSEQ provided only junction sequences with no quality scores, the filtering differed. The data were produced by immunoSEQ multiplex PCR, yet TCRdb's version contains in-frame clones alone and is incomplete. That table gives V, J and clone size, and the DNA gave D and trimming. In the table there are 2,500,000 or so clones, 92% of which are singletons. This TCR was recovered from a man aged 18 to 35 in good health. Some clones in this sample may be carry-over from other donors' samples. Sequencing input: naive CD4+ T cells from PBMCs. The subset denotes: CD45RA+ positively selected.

The CDR3 is CASSFDRGSYEQYF. The CDR3 DNA is TGTGCCAGCAGCTTCGACAGGGGTAGCTACGAGCAGTACTTC. The rearrangement links TRBV7-2 to TRBJ2-7, with 8 bases fitting TRBD1. The CDR3 loop spans 14 amino acids. V shed 3 bases, J shed 3 bases, and the junction held 4 bases outside the gene matches. Germline CDR1 SGHTA, CDR2 FQGNSA. Looking up the rest from reference TRBV7-2 and TRBJ2-7 gives the full variable domain: GAGVSQSPSNKVTEKGKDVELRCDPISGHTALYWYRQSLGQGLEFLIYFQGNSAPDKSGLPSDRFSAERTGGSVSTLTIQRTQQEDSAVYLCASSFDRGSYEQYFGPGTRLTVT.